These 24 T cell receptor beta chains were all obtained from the same sample, sequenced in a study of blood T cell repertoires in COVID-19. The assay was immunoSEQ multiplex PCR, and TCRdb's table has in-frame clones only and misses some. The data hold around 99,000 clones, with about 91% observed a single time. The sample taken for sequencing was peripheral blood. These TCRs come from a man in his fifties with active or convalescent COVID-19.

J is TRBJ1-1 and V is TRBV27; TRBD1 aligns across 10 bases. CDR1 is MNHEY, CDR2 SMNVEV, per germline (reference sequence). The CDR3 sequence is 15 residues long. Trimming cost V 6 bases and J 3 bases; bases outside gene matches: 7. The DNA for the CDR3 is TGTGCCAGCAGCGTTGGACAGGGGGGGGACACTGAAGCTTTCTTT. This encodes CASSVGQGGDTEAFF.

This rearrangement joins TRBV28 to TRBJ1-5; 9 bases line up with TRBD1. The V gene's germline CDR1 is MDHEN and CDR2 SYDVKM. CDR3 size: 15 residues. Trimming took 5 bases from V and 2 from J; bases not matched to a gene: 4. CDR3 DNA sequence: TGTGCCAGCAGTACCCGGACAGGGGGCAATCAGCCCCAGCATTTT. This sequence encodes CASSTRTGGNQPQHF.

This chain links TRBV7-2 with TRBJ1-2; 8 bases match TRBD1. Germline assignment: CDR1 SGHTA and CDR2 FQGNSA. V was clipped by 2 bases and J by 4 bases; unmatched bases: 12. The CDR3 has 17 amino acids. CDR3 nucleotides: TGTGCCAGCAGCTTAAGGGGACCGACAGGGGAGGGCTATGGCTACACCTTC. Its protein is CASSLRGPTGEGYGYTF.

This rearrangement joins TRBV18 to TRBJ1-6, with a weak D call TRBD1 (6 bases). Per germline, CDR1 KGHSH and CDR2 LQKENI. The CDR3 covers 15 residues. Trimming removed 3 bases from V and 6 bases from J, with 12 bases in between. The CDR3 loop is CASSPVTQGNSPLHF. The DNA for the CDR3 is TGTGCCAGCTCACCGGTAACACAGGGTAATTCACCCCTCCACTTT.

The V gene is TRBV29-1, the J gene TRBJ2-1, with 11 bases aligning to TRBD2. Losses at the gene ends were 2 bases for V and 8 bases for J; bases not matched to a gene: 5. The germline V gene encodes CDR1 SQVTM and CDR2 ANQGSEA. CDR3 length: 14 residues. The CDR3 DNA reads TGCAGCGTTGAACCTAGCGGGAGGCCCGATGAGCAGTTCTTC. This encodes CSVEPSGRPDEQFF.

The chain employs TRBV4-1 and TRBJ1-3; 8 bases are shared with TRBD1. This CDR3 spans 17 amino acids. Germline values: CDR1 MGHRA, CDR2 YSYEKL. J gave up 8 bases and V 4 bases, and 16 bases lay outside the gene matches. The CDR3 DNA is TGCGCCAGCAGCCCGGGGCCAAGGACAGGGCCGAGGGACACCATATATTTT. Its protein is CASSPGPRTGPRDTIYF.

The J gene is TRBJ2-3, the V gene TRBV28, with 7 bases lining up with TRBD2. Germline-derived CDR1 and CDR2 are MDHEN and SYDVKM. The CDR3 loop spans 16 amino acids. Trimming cost V 3 bases and J 2 bases; bases outside gene matches: 8. Here the CDR3 DNA reads TGTGCCAGCAGTTTTGGCGGGACTAAACCCACAGATACGCAGTATTTT. It specifies CASSFGGTKPTDTQYF.

The chain has TRBV30 and TRBJ1-2; possible D gene TRBD1, 6 bases. Germline lookup yields CDR1 GTSNPN and CDR2 SVGIG (reference sequence). V shed 4 bases and J shed 7 bases, with 16 bases lying between them. This CDR3 spans 13 amino acids. CDR3 in amino acids: CAWTRGGDFGYTF. In DNA, the CDR3 is TGTGCCTGGACCCGAGGGGGGGACTTTGGCTACACCTTC.

The rearrangement uses TRBV28 and TRBJ1-1, with D maybe TRBD1 (6 bases). The CDR3 length is 10 residues. The V gene lost 6 bases and the J gene lost 12 bases, with 11 bases spanning the gap. From germline, CDR1 is MDHEN and CDR2 SYDVKM. CDR3 nucleotides: TGTGCCAGCAGCGTAGGACAGCCTTTCTTT. This codes for CASSVGQPFF.

The chain links TRBV6-2 or TRBV6-3 to TRBJ1-2; the D gene is possibly TRBD1 (6 bases). CDR1 MNHEY and CDR2 SVGEGT come from the germline V gene. The germline V and J ends were trimmed by 5 bases and 7 bases, with 17 bases remaining between them. The CDR3 loop spans 14 amino acids. CDR3 sequence: CASSTRGMISGYTF. The DNA for the CDR3 is TGTGCCAGCAGTACTAGGGGGATGATATCTGGCTACACCTTC.

The rearrangement uses TRBV7-6 and TRBJ2-1, with D perhaps matching TRBD1 (5 bases). CDR1 and CDR2 (germline): SGHVS, FNYEAQ. This CDR3 has 13 residues. The V and J ends lost 5 bases and 8 bases respectively, with 13 bases between them. The CDR3 sequence is CASSLSLGDEQFF. The CDR3, as DNA: TGTGCCAGCAGCCTCTCTCTAGGGGATGAGCAGTTCTTC.

J is TRBJ2-6 and V is TRBV7-9; 10 bases align to TRBD1. Per the germline V gene, CDR1 is SEHNR and CDR2 is FQNEAQ (reference sequence). The CDR3 totals 19 residues. J lost 1 base, V lost 2 bases, and 8 bases had no gene match. CDR3 sequence (DNA): TGTGCCAGCAGCTTAAAGGGACAGGGGACTTCTTCTGGGGCCAACGTCCTGACTTTC. This encodes CASSLKGQGTSSGANVLTF.

The rearrangement joins TRBV3-1 (or the pseudogene TRBV3-2) to TRBJ1-2, with a weak D call TRBD1 (5 bases). CDR1 and CDR2 (germline): LGHDT, YNNKEL (reference sequence). The CDR3 has 15 residues. V shed 1 base and J shed 4 bases, with 13 bases lying between them. The CDR3, as DNA: TGTGCCAGCAGCCAAGGGCTTCGGGGGGGCTATGGCTACACCTTC. It is translated as CASSQGLRGGYGYTF.

The chain uses TRBV28 and TRBJ2-7, with D possibly TRBD2 on 6 matching bases. The CDR3 is 17 residues long. CDR1 is MDHEN, CDR2 SYDVKM, per germline. Trimming cost V 2 bases and J 3 bases, with 20 bases left between them. CDR3 loop: CASSLMVSGNFVYEQYF. In DNA, the CDR3 is TGTGCCAGCAGTTTAATGGTTAGCGGAAACTTCGTCTACGAGCAGTACTTC. The variable domain in full, completed from reference TRBV28 and TRBJ2-7, reads DVKVTQSSRYLVKRTGEKVFLECVQDMDHENMFWYRQDPGLGLRLIYFSYDVKMKEKGDIPEGYSVSREKKERFSLILESASTNQTSMYLCASSLMVSGNFVYEQYFGPGTRLTVT.

CDR3 loop: CASSAGNQPQHF. CDR3 DNA sequence: TGTGCCAGCAGCGCCGGGAATCAGCCCCAGCATTTT. V usage is TRBV7-9 and J usage is TRBJ1-5; no definite D call. V lost 5 bases to trimming and J lost 4 bases, with 6 bases between them. Germline V gene data show CDR1 as SEHNR and CDR2 as FQNEAQ (reference sequence). CDR3 length: 12 residues.

This rearrangement joins TRBV12-5 to TRBJ2-1, with D unresolved. Germline loops: CDR1 LGHNT, CDR2 FRNRAP. This CDR3 has 12 residues. V was cut by 8 bases and J by 3 bases, with 8 bases left in between. The CDR3: CASLRNYNEQFF. In nucleotides, the CDR3 is TGTGCTAGTCTGCGCAACTACAATGAGCAGTTCTTC.

The chain couples TRBV3-1 (or the pseudogene TRBV3-2) to TRBJ2-3, with D tentatively TRBD2 (6 bases). This CDR3 has 16 amino acids. Trimming shortened V by 3 bases and J by 3 bases, and 16 bases separated the two germline ends. Germline V CDR1 and CDR2: LGHDT, YNNKEL (reference sequence). For the CDR3, the DNA is TGTGCCAGCAGCCATCTGGGTTCCGCGGGGACAGATACGCAGTATTTT. The encoded protein is CASSHLGSAGTDTQYF.

V is TRBV19 and J is TRBJ1-1; 8 bases agree with TRBD1. Germline CDR1 and CDR2: LNHDA and SQIVND (reference sequence). This CDR3 spans 13 amino acids. V shed 6 bases and J 6 bases; nucleotides not matched to a gene: 6. The CDR3 nucleotides are TGTGCCAGTAGACTTACAGGGGGGGCTGAAGCTTTCTTT. It translates to CASRLTGGAEAFF. Full variable domain (missing parts from reference TRBV19 and TRBJ1-1): DGGITQSPKYLFRKEGQNVTLSCEQNLNHDAMYWYRQDPGQGLRLIYYSQIVNDFQKGDIAEGYSVSREKKESFPLTVTSAQKNPTAFYLCASRLTGGAEAFFGQGTRLTVV.

V is TRBV12-3 or TRBV12-4 and J is TRBJ1-6, with no clear D. The CDR3 loop spans 11 amino acids. Trimming stripped 6 bases from V and 14 bases from J, with 11 bases between. CDR3 sequence (DNA): TGTGCCAGCAGAAATACCGGGACCCTCCACTTT. Its translation: CASRNTGTLHF.

J is TRBJ2-1 and V is TRBV25-1; D is possibly TRBD2 (6 bases). The CDR3 is made up of 12 amino acids. V lost 4 bases, J lost 10 bases, and 11 bases lay in between. The germline V gene encodes CDR1 MGHDK and CDR2 SYGVNS. The chain's CDR3 is CASSASAGEQFF. The CDR3 nucleotides are TGTGCCAGCAGTGCCTCGGCGGGGGAGCAGTTCTTC.

There are many counts of this clone. The rearrangement joins TRBV27 to TRBJ2-1; TRBD2 matches at 9 bases. CDR3 length: 15 amino acids. CDR1 is MNHEY, CDR2 SMNVEV, per germline (reference sequence). After removal of 2 bases from V and 4 bases from J, the junction contained 3 bases not matched to a gene. CDR3 nucleotide sequence: TGTGCCAGCAGTTTAGATAGCGGGAGTTACAATGAGCAGTTCTTC. Translated, it gives CASSLDSGSYNEQFF.

This chain links TRBV18 with TRBJ2-7, with a tentative D call TRBD1 (6 bases). The germline V gene has CDR1 KGHSH and CDR2 LQKENI. V shed 3 bases and J shed 4 bases, with 16 bases lying between them. The CDR3 runs to 15 residues. CDR3 sequence (DNA): TGTGCCAGCTCACCCCACAGGGCCAGGTGGTACGAGCAGTACTTC. Translating it yields CASSPHRARWYEQYF.

V gene TRBV27 combines with J gene TRBJ2-7, with TRBD1 matching 8 bases. Germline loops: CDR1 MNHEY, CDR2 SMNVEV (reference sequence). J was trimmed by 1 base and V by 2 bases; bases with no gene match: 4. The CDR3 is 15 amino acids. In DNA form, the CDR3 reads TGTGCCAGCAGTTTACGGGGACAGGTTTCCTACGAGCAGTACTTC. It specifies CASSLRGQVSYEQYF.

A remark on this clone: This sample includes further DNA sequences coding for the same CDR3. The gene calls are TRBV2 and TRBJ1-1, with TRBD1 as a possible D gene (5 bases). The CDR3 extends over 12 amino acids. Deletions cut 4 bases from V and 4 bases from J, with 7 bases between. Germline lookup yields CDR1 SNHLY and CDR2 FYNNEI. CDR3 nucleotides: TGTGCCAGCAGTGGGGGGGGCACTGAAGCTTTCTTT. Protein sequence: CASSGGGTEAFF.